What follows is one T cell receptor beta chain and its context. The antigen remains undetermined. Six replicates per PBMC sample, mostly from roughly 450 ng of genomic DNA. Some clones are missing from TCRdb's copy, which holds only in-frame ones; the method was immunoSEQ multiplex PCR. The data show about 12,000 clones, 71% seen once. This entry belongs to a study of neoadjuvant anti-PD-1 for oral cavity cancer. This CDR3 spans 15 amino acids. The germline V gene has CDR1 SEHNR and CDR2 FQNEAQ (reference sequence). Between the trimmed V and J ends, which lost 1 base and 8 bases, there was a span of 14 bases. The time point is: after neoadjuvant nivolumab, at surgical resection. Patients had HPV-negative, locally advanced oral cavity squamous cell carcinoma. Study-wide results and limits: Higher pretreatment Treg/Th17 ratios tracked higher pretreatment blood clonality.

This TCR was recovered from a person aged 35-79 years with oral cavity squamous cell carcinoma. The chain uses TRBV7-9 and TRBJ1-4; D not certain. The starting material was PBMCs, obtained after nivolumab (anti-PD-1) treatment. The CDR3 nucleotides are TGTGCCAGCAGCTTAGTCCCGGGTGTTCAAGAAAAACTGTTTTTT. Protein: CASSLVPGVQEKLFF.